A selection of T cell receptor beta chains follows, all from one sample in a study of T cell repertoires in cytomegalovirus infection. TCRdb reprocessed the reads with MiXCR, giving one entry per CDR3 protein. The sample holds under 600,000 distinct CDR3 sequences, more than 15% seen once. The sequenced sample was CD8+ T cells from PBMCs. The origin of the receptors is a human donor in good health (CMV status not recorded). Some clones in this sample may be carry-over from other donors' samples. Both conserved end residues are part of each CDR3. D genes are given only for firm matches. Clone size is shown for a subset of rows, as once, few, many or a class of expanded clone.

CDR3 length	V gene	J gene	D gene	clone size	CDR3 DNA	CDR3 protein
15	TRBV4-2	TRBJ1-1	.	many	TGTGCCAGCAGCCAAGATCTTCAGGGGAACACTGAAGCTTTCTTT	CASSQDLQGNTEAFF
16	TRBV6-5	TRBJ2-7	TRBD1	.	TGTGCCAGCAGTTTCTACAGGGGGCACCCGAAGTACGAGCAGTACTTC	CASSFYRGHPKYEQYF
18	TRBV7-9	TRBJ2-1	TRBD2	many	TGTGCCAGCAGCTTAGTCGGGTCGAGTAGCGGGAGGTACAATGAGCAGTTCTTC	CASSLVGSSSGRYNEQFF
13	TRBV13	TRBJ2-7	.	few	TGTGCCAGCAGCTTAGGGGGGGGTTTCGAGCAGTACTTC	CASSLGGGFEQYF
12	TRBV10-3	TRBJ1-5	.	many	TGTGCCATCCGACAGGAAAATCAGCCCCAGCATTTT	CAIRQENQPQHF
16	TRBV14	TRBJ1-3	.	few	TGTGCCAGCAGCCACCTCGAGGGGCTGGGCGGAAACACCATATATTTT	CASSHLEGLGGNTIYF
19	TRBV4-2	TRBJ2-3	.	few	TGTGCCAGCAGCCAAACTTTAACCGGCGAGCGGCAAAGCACAGATACGCAGTATTTT	CASSQTLTGERQSTDTQYF
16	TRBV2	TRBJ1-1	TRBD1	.	TGTGCCAGCAGTGAGGGACAGGGACGTCTGAACACTGAAGCTTTCTTT	CASSEGQGRLNTEAFF
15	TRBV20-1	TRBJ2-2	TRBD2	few	TGCAGTGCCCCAGGACTAGCGGGAGAGATCGGGGAGCTGTTTTTT	CSAPGLAGEIGELFF
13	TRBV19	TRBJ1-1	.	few	TGTGCCAGTAGTACGGGGGCAGGTTATTCCGGTTTCTTT	CASSTGAGYSGFF